This TCR beta chain stems from a study of blood T cell repertoires in COVID-19. Study information: Acute-phase and convalescent COVID-19 samples originated in the United States, Italy and Spain. Sample material is recorded as cDNA or gDNA derived from T cells, B-cell-depleted T cells, or PBMCs.

Seattle-derived patients entered the study during active infection and were followed longitudinally. This CDR3 region has 12 residues. V shed 5 bases and J 5 bases; nucleotides not matched to a gene: 5. From germline, CDR1 is GTSNPN and CDR2 SVGIG (reference sequence). Original methodology: Amplification from reference gene primers served as the basis for estimated nucleated cell counts. The repertoire was sequenced with immunoSEQ multiplex PCR; TCRdb's copy has only in-frame clones and lacks some. V, J and clone size are those of that table, while D and trimming were read from the DNA. The table records fewer than 650,000 clones, about 88% of them present only once.

Sequencing was performed on peripheral blood. This sequence originates from a woman in her fifties or sixties with COVID-19, enrolled during active disease. The chain links TRBV30 to TRBJ2-7; 8 bases match TRBD2. The CDR3, as DNA: TGTGCCTGGGCGGGAGGAGCCCACGAGCAGTACTTC. This translates into CAWAGGAHEQYF.